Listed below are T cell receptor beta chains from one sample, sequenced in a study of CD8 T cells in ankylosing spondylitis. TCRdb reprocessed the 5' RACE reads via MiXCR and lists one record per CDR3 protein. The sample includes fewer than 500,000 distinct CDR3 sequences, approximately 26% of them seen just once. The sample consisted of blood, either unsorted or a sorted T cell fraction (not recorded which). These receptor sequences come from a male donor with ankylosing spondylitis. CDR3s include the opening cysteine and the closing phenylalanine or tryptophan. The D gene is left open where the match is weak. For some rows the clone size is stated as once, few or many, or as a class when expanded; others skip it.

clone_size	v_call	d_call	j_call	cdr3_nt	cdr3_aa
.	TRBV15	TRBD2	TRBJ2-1	TGTGCCACCAGTGTACTAGCGGTCTTTGGGGATGAGCAGTTCTTC	CATSVLAVFGDEQFF
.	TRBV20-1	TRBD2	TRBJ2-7	TGCAGTGCTAGAGGTTCGCGGGAGACCTCCTACGAGCAGTACTTC	CSARGSRETSYEQYF
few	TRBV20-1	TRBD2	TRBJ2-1	TGCAGTGCTGTGCCCACTAGCGGGAGCTACAATGAGCAGTTCTTC	CSAVPTSGSYNEQFF
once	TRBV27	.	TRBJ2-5	TGTGCCAGCAGTCTACTCGACAGGTACCAAGAGACCCAGTACTTC	CASSLLDRYQETQYF
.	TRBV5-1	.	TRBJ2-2	TGCGCCAGCAGCTTGGACTCCCCCGAGAACACCGGGGAGCTGTTTTTT	CASSLDSPENTGELFF
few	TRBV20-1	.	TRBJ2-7	TGCAGTGCTAGATGGCAGGGTACCTACGAGCAGTACTTC	CSARWQGTYEQYF
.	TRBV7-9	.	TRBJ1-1	TGTGCCAGCAGCTGGACTCTTAACACTGAAGCTTTCTTT	CASSWTLNTEAFF
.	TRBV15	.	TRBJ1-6	TGTGCCACCAGCAGAGGGTATAATTCACCCCTCCACTTT	CATSRGYNSPLHF
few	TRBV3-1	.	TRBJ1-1	TGTGCCAGCAGCGAAAGGGGGGCAGGTACTGAAGCTTTCTTT	CASSERGAGTEAFF
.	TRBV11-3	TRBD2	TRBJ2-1	TGTGCCAGCAGCCCAAACAGCGGGACTTCCCATGAGCAGTTCTTC	CASSPNSGTSHEQFF
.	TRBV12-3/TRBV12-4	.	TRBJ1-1	TGTGCCAGCAGGAACCCCGGGACATTGAACACTGAAGCTTTCTTT	CASRNPGTLNTEAFF
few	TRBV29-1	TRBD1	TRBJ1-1	TGCAGCGCCGGGACAGGAGACACTGAAGCTTTCTTT	CSAGTGDTEAFF
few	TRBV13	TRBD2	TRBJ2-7	TGTGCCAGCAGCTTAAGCGGGAGGACCTCCTACGAGCAGTACTTC	CASSLSGRTSYEQYF
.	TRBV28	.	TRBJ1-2	TGTGCCAGCAGTCCCTCCGGGACCCTTGGCTACACCTTC	CASSPSGTLGYTF
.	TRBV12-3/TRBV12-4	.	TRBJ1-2	TGTGCCAGCAGCCCCCGGGGGGCAGGCGTCGGGTCTGGCTACACCTTC	CASSPRGAGVGSGYTF
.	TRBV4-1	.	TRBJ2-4	TGCGCCAGCAGCCAACCGGGGCAAGTAGGCAAAAACATTCAGTACTTC	CASSQPGQVGKNIQYF
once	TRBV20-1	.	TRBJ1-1	TGCAGTGCTAACACGGGGGGCCCCGAAACTGAAGCTTTCTTT	CSANTGGPETEAFF
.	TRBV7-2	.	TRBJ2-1	TGTGCCAGCAGCTTAGCGCATGGCTCGGATGAGCAGTTCTTC	CASSLAHGSDEQFF
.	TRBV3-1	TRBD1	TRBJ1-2	TGTGCCAGCAGCACGTGGACAGGGCGGTATGGCTACACCTTC	CASSTWTGRYGYTF
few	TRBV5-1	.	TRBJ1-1	TGCGCCAGCAGCCTCCCCCTAGGGACTGAAGCTTTCTTT	CASSLPLGTEAFF
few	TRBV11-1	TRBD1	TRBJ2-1	TGTGCCAGCAGCGTGGACAGGGTTTCTAGCTACAATGAGCAGTTCTTC	CASSVDRVSSYNEQFF
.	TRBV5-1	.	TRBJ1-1	TGCGCCAGCAGCTTGGCGGGGGCGGACCCCGCTTTCTTT	CASSLAGADPAFF
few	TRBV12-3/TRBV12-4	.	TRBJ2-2	TGTGCCAGCACCCCGACTTGGACCGGGGAGCTGTTTTTT	CASTPTWTGELFF
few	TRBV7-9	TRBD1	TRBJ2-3	TGTGCCAGCAGCTTAGACGGACAGGCGAGGGCAGATACGCAGTATTTT	CASSLDGQARADTQYF
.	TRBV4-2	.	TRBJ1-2	TGTGCCAGCAGCCTAATCCAGGGCGCCGGCTACACCTTC	CASSLIQGAGYTF
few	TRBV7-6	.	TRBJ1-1	TGTGCCAGCAGCTTGAGGCCCCAACCGAACACTGAAGCTTTCTTT	CASSLRPQPNTEAFF
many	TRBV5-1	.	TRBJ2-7	TGCGCCAGCAGCTCGAGCTCCTACGAGCAGTACTTC	CASSSSSYEQYF
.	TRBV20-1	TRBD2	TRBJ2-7	TGCAGTGCTAGAGACGGGACTACCTTCTACGAGCAGTACTTC	CSARDGTTFYEQYF
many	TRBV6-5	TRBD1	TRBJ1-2	TGTGCCAGCAGTTACCCGCCGGGACAGATTAACTATGGCTACACCTTC	CASSYPPGQINYGYTF
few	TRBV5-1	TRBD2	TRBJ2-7	TGCGCCAGCAGCCCTGGACTAGCGGGAGTCTACGAGCAGTACTTC	CASSPGLAGVYEQYF
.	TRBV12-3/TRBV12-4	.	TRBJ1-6	TGTGCCAGCAGTTCGGCGGTCACCCTCCTCTATAATTCACCCCTCCACTTT	CASSSAVTLLYNSPLHF
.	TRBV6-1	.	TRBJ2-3	TGTGCCAGCCACCCCGGGACTTCTTTTGATACGCAGTATTTT	CASHPGTSFDTQYF